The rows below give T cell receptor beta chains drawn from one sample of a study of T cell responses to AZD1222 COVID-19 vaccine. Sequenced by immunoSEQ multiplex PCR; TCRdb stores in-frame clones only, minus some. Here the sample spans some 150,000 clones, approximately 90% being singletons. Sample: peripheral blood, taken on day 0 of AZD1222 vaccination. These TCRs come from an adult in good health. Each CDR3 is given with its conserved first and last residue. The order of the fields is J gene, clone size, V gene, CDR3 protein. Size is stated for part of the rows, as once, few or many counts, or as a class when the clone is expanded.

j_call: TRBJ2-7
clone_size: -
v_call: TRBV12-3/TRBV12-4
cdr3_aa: CASSLGQHYEQYF

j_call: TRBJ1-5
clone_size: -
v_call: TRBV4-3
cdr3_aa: CASSQDDGGGQPQHF

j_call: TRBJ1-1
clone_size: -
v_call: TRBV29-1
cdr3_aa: CSVEVVVGAEAFF

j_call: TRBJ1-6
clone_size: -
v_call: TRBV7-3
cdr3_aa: CASSLIGPMVSPLHF

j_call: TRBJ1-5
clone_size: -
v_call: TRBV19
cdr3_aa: CASSISGRDRGSNQPQHF

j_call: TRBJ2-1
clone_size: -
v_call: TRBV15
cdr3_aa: CATSTLIQGRLGNEQFF

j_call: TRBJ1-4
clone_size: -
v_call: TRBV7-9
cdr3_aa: CASRWDRGAEKLFF

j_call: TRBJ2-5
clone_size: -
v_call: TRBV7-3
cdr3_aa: CASSWTNGPQETQYF

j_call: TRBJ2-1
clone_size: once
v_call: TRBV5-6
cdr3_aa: CASSQTSEQFF

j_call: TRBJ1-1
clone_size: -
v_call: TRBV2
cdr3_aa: CASSRDTEAFF

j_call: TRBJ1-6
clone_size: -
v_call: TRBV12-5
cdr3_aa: CASGLVRGEGSPLHF

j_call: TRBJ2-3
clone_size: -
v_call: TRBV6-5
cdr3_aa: CATQTSTDTQYF

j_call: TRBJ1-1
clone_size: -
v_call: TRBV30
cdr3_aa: CAWTTGIMNTEAFF

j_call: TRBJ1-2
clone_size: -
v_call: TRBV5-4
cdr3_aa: CASSPHRQNLLYGYTF

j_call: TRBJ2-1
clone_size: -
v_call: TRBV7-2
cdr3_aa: CASSLSGRVDEQFF

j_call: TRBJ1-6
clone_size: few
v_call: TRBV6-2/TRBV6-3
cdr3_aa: CASSTDSSYNSPLHF

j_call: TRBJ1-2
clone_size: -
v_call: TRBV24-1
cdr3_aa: CATSDGDSTYGYTF

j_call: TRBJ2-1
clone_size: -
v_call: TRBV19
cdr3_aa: CASSGSPGLVDEQFF

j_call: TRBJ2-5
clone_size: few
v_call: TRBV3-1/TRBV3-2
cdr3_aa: CACGAPLGETQYF

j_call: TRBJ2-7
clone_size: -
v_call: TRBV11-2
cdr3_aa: CASSERGPGTASYEQYF

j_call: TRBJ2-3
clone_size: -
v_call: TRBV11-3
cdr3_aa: CASSLQGRDTQYF

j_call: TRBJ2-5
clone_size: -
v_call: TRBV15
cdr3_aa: CATSGAGRKETQYF

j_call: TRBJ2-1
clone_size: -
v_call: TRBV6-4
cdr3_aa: CASSDSTSGTYNEQFF

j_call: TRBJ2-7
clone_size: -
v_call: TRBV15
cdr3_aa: CATSRGQGAYEQYF

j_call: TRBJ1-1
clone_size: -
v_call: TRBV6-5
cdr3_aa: CASSYEGRPNTEAFF

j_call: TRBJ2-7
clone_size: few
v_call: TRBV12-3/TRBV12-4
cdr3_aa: CASSFAGVYEQYF

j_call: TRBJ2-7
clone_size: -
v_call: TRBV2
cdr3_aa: CASRDVLAGGYEQYF

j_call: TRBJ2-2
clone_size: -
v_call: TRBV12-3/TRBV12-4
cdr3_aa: CASSPLTGELFF

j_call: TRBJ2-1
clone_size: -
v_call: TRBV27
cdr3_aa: CASSRSFAGGYNEQFF

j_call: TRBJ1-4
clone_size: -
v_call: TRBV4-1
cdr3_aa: CASSQDLRVAGNEKLFF

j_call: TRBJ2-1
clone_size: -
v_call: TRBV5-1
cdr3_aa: CASSGTPLAGGQSEQFF

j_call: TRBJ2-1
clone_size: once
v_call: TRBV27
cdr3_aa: CASSSLWDQEQFF

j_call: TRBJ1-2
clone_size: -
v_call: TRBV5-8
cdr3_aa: CASSTPGRVGGYTF

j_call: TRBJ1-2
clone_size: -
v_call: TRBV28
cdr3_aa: CASRTGALSSGYTF

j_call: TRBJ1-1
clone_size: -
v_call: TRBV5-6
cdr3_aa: CASSFRRGRGTEAFF

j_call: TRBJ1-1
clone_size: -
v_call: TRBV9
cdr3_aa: CASSVEYKWGTEAFF

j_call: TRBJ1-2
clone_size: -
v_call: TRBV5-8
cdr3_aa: CASTIDRDYGYTF

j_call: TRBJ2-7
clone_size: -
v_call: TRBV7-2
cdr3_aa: CASSFGTLQYEQYF

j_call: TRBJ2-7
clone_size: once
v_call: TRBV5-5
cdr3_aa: CASFTSRGGAYEQYF

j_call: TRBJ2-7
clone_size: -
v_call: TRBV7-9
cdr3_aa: CASSSDRGLYEQYF

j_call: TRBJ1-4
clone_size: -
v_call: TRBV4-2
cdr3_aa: CASRGTRGQGVTANEKLFF

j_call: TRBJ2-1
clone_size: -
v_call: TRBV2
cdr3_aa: CASRAGGRREQFF

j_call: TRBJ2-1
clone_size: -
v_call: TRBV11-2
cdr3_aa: CASSLNTGGNEQFF

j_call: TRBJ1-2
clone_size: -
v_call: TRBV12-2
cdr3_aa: CASHSLGRSHNGYTF

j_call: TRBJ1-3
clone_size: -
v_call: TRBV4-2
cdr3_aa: CASSLGRNTIYF

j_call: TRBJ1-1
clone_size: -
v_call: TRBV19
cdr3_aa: CASSIPALRTEAFF

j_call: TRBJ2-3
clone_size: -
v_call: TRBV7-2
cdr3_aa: CASSFADRDTQYF

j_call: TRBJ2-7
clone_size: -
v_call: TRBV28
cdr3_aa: CASPGKYEQYF

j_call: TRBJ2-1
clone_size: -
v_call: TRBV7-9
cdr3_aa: CASIIPGDRSNEQFF

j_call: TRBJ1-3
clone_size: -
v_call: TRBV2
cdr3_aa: CASRNSGNTIYF

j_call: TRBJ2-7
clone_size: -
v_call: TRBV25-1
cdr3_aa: CASSGVRAYEQYF